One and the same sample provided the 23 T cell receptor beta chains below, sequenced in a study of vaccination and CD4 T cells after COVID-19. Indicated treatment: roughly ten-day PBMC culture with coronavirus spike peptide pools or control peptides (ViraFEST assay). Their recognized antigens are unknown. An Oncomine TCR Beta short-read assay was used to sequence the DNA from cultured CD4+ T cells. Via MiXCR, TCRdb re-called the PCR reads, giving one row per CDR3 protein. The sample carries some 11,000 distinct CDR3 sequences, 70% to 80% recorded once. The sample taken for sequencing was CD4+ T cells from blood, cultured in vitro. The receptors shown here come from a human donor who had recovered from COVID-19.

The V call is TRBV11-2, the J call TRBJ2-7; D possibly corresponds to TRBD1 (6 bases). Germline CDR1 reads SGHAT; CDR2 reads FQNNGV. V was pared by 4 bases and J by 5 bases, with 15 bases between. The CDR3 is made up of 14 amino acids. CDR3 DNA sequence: TGTGCCAGCAGCTGGACGACAGGTGGGCACGAGCAGTACTTC. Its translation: CASSWTTGGHEQYF.

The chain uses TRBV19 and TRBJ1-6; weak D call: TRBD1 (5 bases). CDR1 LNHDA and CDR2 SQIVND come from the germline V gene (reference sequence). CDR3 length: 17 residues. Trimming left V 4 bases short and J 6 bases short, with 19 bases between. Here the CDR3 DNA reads TGTGCCAGTAGTAGAGACAGTTGGCAAGGAGGTAATTCACCCCTCCACTTT. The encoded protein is CASSRDSWQGGNSPLHF.

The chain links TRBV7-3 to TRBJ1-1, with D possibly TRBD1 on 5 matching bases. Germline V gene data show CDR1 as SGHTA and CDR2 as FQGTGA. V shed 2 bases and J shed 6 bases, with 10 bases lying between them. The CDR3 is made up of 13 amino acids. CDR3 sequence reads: CASSLARGAEAFF. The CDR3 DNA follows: TGTGCCAGCAGCTTAGCCCGGGGGGCTGAAGCTTTCTTT.

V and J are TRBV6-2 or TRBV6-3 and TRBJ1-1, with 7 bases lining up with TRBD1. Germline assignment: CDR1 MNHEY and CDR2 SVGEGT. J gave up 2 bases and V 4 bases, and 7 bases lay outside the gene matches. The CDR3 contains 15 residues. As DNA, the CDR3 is TGTGCCAGCAGTTCCCCAGGGGGGACTAACACTGAAGCTTTCTTT. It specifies CASSSPGGTNTEAFF.

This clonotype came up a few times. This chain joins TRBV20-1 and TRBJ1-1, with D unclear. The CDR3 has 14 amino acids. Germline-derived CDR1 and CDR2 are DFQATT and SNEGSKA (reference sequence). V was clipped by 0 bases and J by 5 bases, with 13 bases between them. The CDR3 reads CSARDRTRQTEAFF. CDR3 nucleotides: TGCAGTGCTAGAGACAGGACCAGGCAAACTGAAGCTTTCTTT.

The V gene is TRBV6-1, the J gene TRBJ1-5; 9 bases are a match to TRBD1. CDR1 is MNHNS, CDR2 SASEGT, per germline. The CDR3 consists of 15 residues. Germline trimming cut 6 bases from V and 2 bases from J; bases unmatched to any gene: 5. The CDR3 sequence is CASSPDRGGNQPQHF. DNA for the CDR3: TGTGCCAGCAGCCCGGACAGGGGAGGCAATCAGCCCCAGCATTTT.

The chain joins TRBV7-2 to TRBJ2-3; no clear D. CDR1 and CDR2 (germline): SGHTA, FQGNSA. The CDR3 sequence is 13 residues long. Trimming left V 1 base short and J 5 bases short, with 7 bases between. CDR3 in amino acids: CASSLEARDTQYF. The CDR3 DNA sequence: TGTGCCAGCAGCTTAGAGGCGCGAGATACGCAGTATTTT. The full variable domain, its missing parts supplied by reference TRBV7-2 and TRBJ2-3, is GAGVSQSPSNKVTEKGKDVELRCDPISGHTALYWYRQSLGQGLEFLIYFQGNSAPDKSGLPSDRFSAERTGGSVSTLTIQRTQQEDSAVYLCASSLEARDTQYFGPGTRLTVL.

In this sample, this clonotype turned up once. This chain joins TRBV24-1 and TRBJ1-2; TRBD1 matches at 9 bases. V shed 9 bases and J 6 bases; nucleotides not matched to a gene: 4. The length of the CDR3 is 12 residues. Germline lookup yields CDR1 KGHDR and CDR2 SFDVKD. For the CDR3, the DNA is TGTGCCACCCGGGACAGGGAAGATGGCTACACCTTC. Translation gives CATRDREDGYTF.

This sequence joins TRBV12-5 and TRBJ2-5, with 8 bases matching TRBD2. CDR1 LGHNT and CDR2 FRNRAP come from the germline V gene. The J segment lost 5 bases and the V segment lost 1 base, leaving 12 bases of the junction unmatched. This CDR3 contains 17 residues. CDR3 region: CASGLELIGRAWETQYF. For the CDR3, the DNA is TGTGCTAGTGGTTTGGAATTAATCGGGAGGGCCTGGGAGACCCAGTACTTC.

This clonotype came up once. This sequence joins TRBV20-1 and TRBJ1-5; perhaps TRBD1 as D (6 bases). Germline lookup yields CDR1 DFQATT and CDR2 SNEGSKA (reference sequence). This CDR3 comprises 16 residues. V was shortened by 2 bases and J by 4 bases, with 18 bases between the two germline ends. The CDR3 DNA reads TGCAGTGCTAGACCTGGGGGACATTTGTTTAATCAGCCCCAGCATTTT. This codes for CSARPGGHLFNQPQHF.

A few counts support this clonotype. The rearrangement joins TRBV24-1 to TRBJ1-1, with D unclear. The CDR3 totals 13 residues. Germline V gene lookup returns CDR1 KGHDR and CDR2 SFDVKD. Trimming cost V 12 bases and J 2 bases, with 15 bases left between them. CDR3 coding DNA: TGTGCCGCCCAACGGGATTCAAACACTGAAGCTTTCTTT. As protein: CAAQRDSNTEAFF.

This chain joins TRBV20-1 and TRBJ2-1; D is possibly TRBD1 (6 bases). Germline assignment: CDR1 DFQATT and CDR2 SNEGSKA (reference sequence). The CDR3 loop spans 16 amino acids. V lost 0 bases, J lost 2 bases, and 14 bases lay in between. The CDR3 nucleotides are TGCAGTGCTAGAGATCGGAAACAGGGCCCCTACAATGAGCAGTTCTTC. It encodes CSARDRKQGPYNEQFF.

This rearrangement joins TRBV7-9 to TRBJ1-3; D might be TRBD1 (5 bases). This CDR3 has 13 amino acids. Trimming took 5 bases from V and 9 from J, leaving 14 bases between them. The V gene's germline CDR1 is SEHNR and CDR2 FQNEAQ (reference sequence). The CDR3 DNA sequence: TGTGCCAGCAGCGCCCAACGGGGGTCCACCATATATTTT. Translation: CASSAQRGSTIYF.

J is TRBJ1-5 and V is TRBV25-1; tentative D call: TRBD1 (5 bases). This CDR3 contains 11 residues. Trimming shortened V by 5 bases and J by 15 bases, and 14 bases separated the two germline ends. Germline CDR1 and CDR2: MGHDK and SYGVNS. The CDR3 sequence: CASSSGTRVHF. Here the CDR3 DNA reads TGTGCCAGCAGTTCCGGGACTCGGGTGCATTTT.

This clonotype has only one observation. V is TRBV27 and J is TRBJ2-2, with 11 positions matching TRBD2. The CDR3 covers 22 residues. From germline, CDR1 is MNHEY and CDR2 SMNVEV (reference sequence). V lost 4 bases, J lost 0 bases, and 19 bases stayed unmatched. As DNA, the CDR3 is TGTGCCAGCAGTTCTAGAAAAATAGCGGGAGGGCCGACGATATCGAACACCGGGGAGCTGTTTTTT. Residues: CASSSRKIAGGPTISNTGELFF.

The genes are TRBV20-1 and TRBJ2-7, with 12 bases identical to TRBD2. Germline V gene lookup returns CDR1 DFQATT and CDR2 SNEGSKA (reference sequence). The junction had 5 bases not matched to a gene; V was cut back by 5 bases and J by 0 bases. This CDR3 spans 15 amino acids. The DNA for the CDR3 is TGCAGTGCTCAGCCGGGACTAGCGGGCTCCTACGAGCAGTACTTC. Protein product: CSAQPGLAGSYEQYF.

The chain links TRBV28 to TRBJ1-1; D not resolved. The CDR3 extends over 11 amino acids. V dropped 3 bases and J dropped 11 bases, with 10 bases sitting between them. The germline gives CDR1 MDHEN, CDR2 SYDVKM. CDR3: CASSLRLEAFF. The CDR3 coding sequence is TGTGCCAGCAGTTTGCGCCTTGAGGCTTTCTTT.

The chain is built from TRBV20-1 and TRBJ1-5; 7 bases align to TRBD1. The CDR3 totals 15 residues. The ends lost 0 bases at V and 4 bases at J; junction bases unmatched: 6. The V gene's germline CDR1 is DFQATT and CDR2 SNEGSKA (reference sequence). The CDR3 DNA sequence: TGCAGTGCTAGAGAGCGACAGGGAGCAAATCAGCCCCAGCATTTT. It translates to CSARERQGANQPQHF.

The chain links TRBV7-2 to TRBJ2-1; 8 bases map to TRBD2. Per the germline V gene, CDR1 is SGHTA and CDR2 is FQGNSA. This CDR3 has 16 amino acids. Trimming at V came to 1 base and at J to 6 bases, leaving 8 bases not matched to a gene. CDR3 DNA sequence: TGTGCCAGCAGCTTAGTGGGAGCGGGGGTTTCCAATGAGCAGTTCTTC. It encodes CASSLVGAGVSNEQFF. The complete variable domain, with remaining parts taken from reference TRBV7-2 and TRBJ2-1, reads GAGVSQSPSNKVTEKGKDVELRCDPISGHTALYWYRQSLGQGLEFLIYFQGNSAPDKSGLPSDRFSAERTGGSVSTLTIQRTQQEDSAVYLCASSLVGAGVSNEQFFGPGTRLTVL.

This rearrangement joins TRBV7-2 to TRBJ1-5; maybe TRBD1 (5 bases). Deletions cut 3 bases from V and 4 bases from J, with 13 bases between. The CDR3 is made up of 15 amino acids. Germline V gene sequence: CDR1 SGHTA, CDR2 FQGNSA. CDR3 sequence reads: CASSFQGEANQPQHF. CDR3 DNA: TGTGCCAGCAGCTTTCAGGGTGAAGCGAATCAGCCCCAGCATTTT.

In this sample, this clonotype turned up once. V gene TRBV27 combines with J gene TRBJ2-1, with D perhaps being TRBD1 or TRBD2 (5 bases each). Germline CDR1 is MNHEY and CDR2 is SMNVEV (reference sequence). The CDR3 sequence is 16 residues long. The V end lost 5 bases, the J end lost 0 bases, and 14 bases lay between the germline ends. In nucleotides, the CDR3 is TGTGCCAGCAGTCCGAGTGGGGGTCTCTCCTACAATGAGCAGTTCTTC. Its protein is CASSPSGGLSYNEQFF.

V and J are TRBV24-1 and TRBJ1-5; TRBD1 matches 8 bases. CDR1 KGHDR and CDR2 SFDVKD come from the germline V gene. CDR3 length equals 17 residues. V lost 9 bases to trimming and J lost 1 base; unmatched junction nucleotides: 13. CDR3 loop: CATSQGQVTSSNQPQHF. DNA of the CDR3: TGTGCCACCTCCCAGGGACAGGTGACCTCAAGCAATCAGCCCCAGCATTTT.

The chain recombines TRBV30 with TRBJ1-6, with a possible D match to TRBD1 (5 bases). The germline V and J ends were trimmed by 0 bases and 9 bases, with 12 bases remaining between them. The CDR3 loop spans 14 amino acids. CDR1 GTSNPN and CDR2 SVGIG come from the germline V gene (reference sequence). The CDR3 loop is CAWSVWGIASPLHF. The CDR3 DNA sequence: TGTGCCTGGAGTGTATGGGGGATCGCTTCACCCCTCCACTTT.